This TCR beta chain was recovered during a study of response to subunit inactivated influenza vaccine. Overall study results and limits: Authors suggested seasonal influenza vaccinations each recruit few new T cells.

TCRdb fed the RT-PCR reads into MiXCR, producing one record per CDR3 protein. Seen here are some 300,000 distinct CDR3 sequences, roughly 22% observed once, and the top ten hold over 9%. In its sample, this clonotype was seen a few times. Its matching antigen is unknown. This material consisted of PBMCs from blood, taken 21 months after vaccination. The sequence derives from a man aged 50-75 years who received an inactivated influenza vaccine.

CDR3 in amino acids: CASSQGINLQETQYF. The CDR3, as DNA: TGTGCCAGCAGTCAAGGGATCAACCTCCAAGAGACCCAGTACTTC. This chain links TRBV12-3 or TRBV12-4 with TRBJ2-5; no definite D call. Between the trimmed V and J ends, which lost 5 bases and 1 base, there was a span of 14 bases. The CDR3 runs 15 residues.